This passage covers 32 T cell receptor beta chains from one sample sequenced in a study of blood T cell repertoires in COVID-19. Data came from immunoSEQ multiplex PCR; TCRdb stores just in-frame clones and leaves some out. The sample includes tens of thousands of clones, approximately 86% of them seen just once. Sequenced input: peripheral blood. These receptors all stem from a human donor in a cohort sampled during active COVID-19.

The CDR3 bases are TGCGCCAGCAGCTCCGGACAGGGGTATGGCTACACCTTC. It translates to CASSSGQGYGYTF. The gene calls are TRBV5-1 and TRBJ1-2, with 9 bases matching TRBD1. CDR1 and CDR2 from the germline V gene are SGHRS and YFSETQ. The CDR3 sequence is 13 residues long. V lost 3 bases and J lost 5; bases outside the gene matches: 2.

The chain is built from TRBV6-2 or TRBV6-3 and TRBJ1-5; D call uncertain. CDR3 length: 13 residues. V was shortened by 6 bases and J by 5 bases, with 11 bases between the two germline ends. Looked up from germline, CDR1 is MNHEY and CDR2 is SVGEGT. The CDR3 spells CASSLRRDQPQHF. DNA of the CDR3: TGTGCCAGCAGCCTGAGGCGTGATCAGCCCCAGCATTTT.

V and J are TRBV27 and TRBJ1-6; D is unclear. CDR1 MNHEY and CDR2 SMNVEV come from the germline V gene (reference sequence). The CDR3 is 16 amino acids. V lost 0 bases, J lost 6 bases, and 12 bases lay in between. The CDR3 reads CASSLSSPGRNSPLHF. The CDR3 bases are TGTGCCAGCAGTTTATCCTCCCCAGGCCGTAATTCACCCCTCCACTTT.

This clone was counted a single time. J is TRBJ1-1 and V is TRBV21-1; TRBD1, the table's D call, was not compared with the DNA. TRBV21-1 is annotated as a pseudogene. The CDR3 covers 17 residues. The CDR3 protein is CASSKYWGWGLLTEAFF. CDR3 bases: TGTGCCAGCAGCAAATATTGGGGGTGGGGGCTGTTGACTGAAGCTTTCTTT.

The V gene is TRBV9, the J gene TRBJ2-7; D perhaps matches TRBD2 (5 bases). The V end lost 0 bases, the J end lost 7 bases, and 11 bases lay between the germline ends. The CDR3 is made up of 13 amino acids. Germline values: CDR1 SGDLS, CDR2 YYNGEE. The CDR3 DNA sequence: TGTGCCAGCAGCGTAGGGGAGAGGTCGGAGCAGTACTTC. This codes for CASSVGERSEQYF.

V is TRBV5-6 and J is TRBJ2-7, with TRBD2 as a possible D gene (5 bases). The ends were cut back, 5 bases at V and 0 bases at J, with 18 bases in the middle. Germline V CDR1 and CDR2: SGHDT, YYEEEE. The CDR3 contains 16 residues. CDR3 DNA: TGTGCCAGCAGGCGAGAAACCGGACTCCTCTCCTACGAGCAGTACTTC. Its translation is CASRRETGLLSYEQYF. Supplemented by reference TRBV5-6 and TRBJ2-7, the full variable domain reads DAGVTQSPTHLIKTRGQQVTLRCSPKSGHDTVSWYQQALGQGPQFIFQYYEEEERQRGNFPDRFSGHQFPNYSSELNVNALLLGDSALYLCASRRETGLLSYEQYFGPGTRLTVT.

The V gene is TRBV12-3 or TRBV12-4, the J gene TRBJ2-7, with TRBD2 as a possible D gene (5 bases). The V and J ends lost 5 bases and 7 bases respectively, with 12 bases between them. This CDR3 has 12 residues. CDR3 DNA: TGTGCCAGCAGTCCGGGAATCCTTGAGCAGTACTTC. Translation gives CASSPGILEQYF.

This clone was seen a few times. The V gene is TRBV5-1, the J gene TRBJ1-6; the match to TRBD1 covers 7 bases. Trimming at V came to 3 bases and at J to 7 bases, leaving 4 bases not matched to a gene. The CDR3 length is 14 residues. Germline-derived CDR1 and CDR2 are SGHRS and YFSETQ. CDR3 coding DNA: TGCGCCAGCAGCTCCGGGACAGCCAATTCACCCCTCCACTTT. Its protein is CASSSGTANSPLHF.

The chain uses TRBV15 and TRBJ1-2; a possible D gene is TRBD1 (5 bases). CDR3 length equals 14 residues. Germline CDR1 is LNHNV and CDR2 is YYDKDF (reference sequence). Trimming stripped 5 bases from V and 7 bases from J, with 17 bases between. The CDR3 coding sequence is TGTGCCACCAGCTGGGGGACTACCAATCGTGGCTACACCTTC. The encoded protein is CATSWGTTNRGYTF. Combining the CDR3 with reference TRBV15 and TRBJ1-2 gives the whole variable domain DAMVIQNPRYQVTQFGKPVTLSCSQTLNHNVMYWYQQKSSQAPKLLFHYYDKDFNNEADTPDNFQSRRPNTSFCFLDIRSPGLGDTAMYLCATSWGTTNRGYTFGSGTRLTVV.

The rearrangement links TRBV7-9 to TRBJ2-3; D uncertain. The CDR3 runs 16 residues. Trimming cost V 5 bases and J 0 bases, with 15 bases left between them. The germline CDR1 and CDR2 sequences are SEHNR and FQNEAQ (reference sequence). The CDR3 is CASSPPVWRSTDTQYF. Here the CDR3 DNA reads TGTGCCAGCAGCCCCCCTGTGTGGAGAAGCACAGATACGCAGTATTTT.

V usage is TRBV21-1 and J usage is TRBJ2-5; whether TRBD1, the table's D call, matches the DNA was not checked. TRBV21-1 constitutes a pseudogene. This CDR3 spans 16 amino acids. The chain's CDR3 is CASSKAHRPVQETQYF. The CDR3 DNA follows: TGTGCCAGCAGCAAAGCCCACAGGCCTGTCCAAGAGACCCAGTACTTC.

This chain links TRBV9 with TRBJ2-3; 9 nucleotides line up with TRBD2. Germline V gives CDR1 SGDLS, CDR2 YYNGEE. The CDR3 runs to 16 residues. Losses at the gene ends were 0 bases for V and 1 base for J; bases not matched to a gene: 3. CDR3 sequence (DNA): TGTGCCAGCAGCGTAGCAGGCGGGAGGGGCACAGATACGCAGTATTTT. It codes for CASSVAGGRGTDTQYF.

This chain links TRBV6-5 with TRBJ1-5, with D uncertain. V was trimmed by 7 bases and J by 1 base, leaving 11 bases between them. The CDR3 length is 14 residues. Germline assignment: CDR1 MNHEY and CDR2 SVGAGI. The CDR3 loop is CASNQIFSNQPQHF. The CDR3 coding sequence is TGTGCCAGCAATCAGATCTTCAGCAATCAGCCCCAGCATTTT.

The chain combines TRBV10-2 with TRBJ2-7, with 8 bases matching TRBD2. The V gene end was trimmed by 1 base and the J gene end by 0 bases; junction bases not matched to a gene: 2. The CDR3 has 15 residues. Per the germline V gene, CDR1 is WSHSY and CDR2 is SAAADI. The CDR3 protein is CASSEWGTSSYEQYF. Here the CDR3 DNA reads TGCGCCAGCAGTGAGTGGGGGACTAGCTCCTACGAGCAGTACTTC.

The DNA of the CDR3 is TGTGCCAGTAGTAGGTCATCGGGGTGGGGAGATACGCAGTATTTT. This encodes CASSRSSGWGDTQYF. This chain links TRBV19 with TRBJ2-3; tentatively, D is TRBD2 (5 bases). V shed 4 bases and J shed 5 bases, with 16 bases lying between them. In germline, CDR1 is LNHDA, CDR2 SQIVND (reference sequence). The CDR3 consists of 15 residues. Using reference TRBV19 and TRBJ2-3 for the parts outside the CDR3, the full variable domain is DGGITQSPKYLFRKEGQNVTLSCEQNLNHDAMYWYRQDPGQGLRLIYYSQIVNDFQKGDIAEGYSVSREKKESFPLTVTSAQKNPTAFYLCASSRSSGWGDTQYFGPGTRLTVL.

The V gene is TRBV10-3, the J gene TRBJ2-5; 12 bases match TRBD2. Germline CDR1 is ENHRY and CDR2 is SYGVKD. CDR3 size: 12 residues. After removal of 11 bases from V and 5 bases from J, the junction contained 3 bases not matched to a gene. CDR3 sequence reads: CAASGRGETQYF. CDR3 nucleotides: TGTGCCGCTAGCGGGAGGGGTGAGACCCAGTACTTC.

This clone occurred a few times. This rearrangement joins TRBV7-8 to TRBJ2-5; 13 bases agree with TRBD2. CDR3 length: 17 residues. CDR1 is SGHVS and CDR2 is FQNEAQ in the germline V gene. V lost 5 bases, J lost 3 bases, and 9 bases stayed unmatched. The CDR3 region is CASSTGLAGSLEETQYF. The CDR3 nucleotides read TGTGCCAGCAGCACGGGACTAGCGGGATCGTTAGAAGAGACCCAGTACTTC.

This chain links TRBV5-6 with TRBJ2-3; D perhaps matches TRBD2 (6 bases). V was pared by 3 bases and J by 2 bases, with 13 bases between. The germline CDR1 and CDR2 sequences are SGHDT and YYEEEE. The CDR3 covers 15 residues. This CDR3 is CASSWTIGATDTQYF. The CDR3 coding sequence is TGTGCCAGCAGCTGGACTATAGGGGCCACAGATACGCAGTATTTT.

This clone was recorded a few times. This chain uses TRBV19 with TRBJ1-1; 10 positions match TRBD1. The CDR3 runs 14 residues. Per the germline V gene, CDR1 is LNHDA and CDR2 is SQIVND (reference sequence). With 5 bases clipped from V and 11 bases from J, the junction kept 11 bases outside the gene matches. The CDR3 region has the DNA TGTGCCAGTAGTGCGACAGGGGGCCCCCAGGGGGCTTTCTTT. Amino acids: CASSATGGPQGAFF. Complete variable domain (other parts from reference TRBV19 and TRBJ1-1): DGGITQSPKYLFRKEGQNVTLSCEQNLNHDAMYWYRQDPGQGLRLIYYSQIVNDFQKGDIAEGYSVSREKKESFPLTVTSAQKNPTAFYLCASSATGGPQGAFFGQGTRLTVV.

This chain uses TRBV6-5 with TRBJ2-7; 8 bases agree with TRBD2. Germline CDR1 reads MNHEY; CDR2 reads SVGAGI. Trimming removed 5 bases from V and 4 bases from J; junction bases left unmatched: 10. This CDR3 has 15 amino acids. The CDR3 sequence is CASSLKRERRYEQYF. The CDR3 DNA follows: TGTGCCAGCAGTCTTAAGCGGGAGCGGCGGTACGAGCAGTACTTC.

The chain recombines TRBV30 with TRBJ2-1; D gene uncertain. The V end lost 0 bases, the J end lost 9 bases, and 9 bases lay between the germline ends. Germline V gene lookup returns CDR1 GTSNPN and CDR2 SVGIG (reference sequence). CDR3 length: 12 amino acids. Here the CDR3 DNA reads TGTGCCTGGAGTGTTAATGGGCTTGAGCAGTTCTTC. Its translation: CAWSVNGLEQFF.

The genes are TRBV2 and TRBJ2-1, with 12 bases that match TRBD2. V lost 10 bases to trimming and J lost 7 bases; unmatched junction nucleotides: 11. Germline values: CDR1 SNHLY, CDR2 FYNNEI. The CDR3 length is 15 residues. CDR3 bases: TGTGCCATTGAGACTAGCGGGGGAGCCGGTAATGAGCAGTTCTTC. Translated, it gives CAIETSGGAGNEQFF.

The V gene is TRBV6-1, the J gene TRBJ1-6, with 9 nucleotides matching TRBD1. The CDR3 has 16 residues. From germline, CDR1 is MNHNS and CDR2 SASEGT. With 3 bases clipped from V and 5 bases from J, the junction kept 5 bases outside the gene matches. CDR3 region: CASSESQGAHNSPLHF. The CDR3 DNA follows: TGTGCCAGCAGTGAGTCACAGGGGGCCCATAATTCACCCCTCCACTTT.

The DNA of the CDR3 is TGTGCCAGCAGCAAAACAGGGGCCCCTCCTAACAAGGATGAGCAGTTCTTC. Translating it yields CASSKTGAPPNKDEQFF. The chain is built from TRBV7-7 and TRBJ2-1, with 7 bases matching TRBD1. The junction had 18 bases not matched to a gene; V was cut back by 5 bases and J by 8 bases. The CDR3 is 17 amino acids. Germline V gives CDR1 SSHAT, CDR2 FNYEAQ (reference sequence).

The chain combines TRBV19 with TRBJ2-1; 9 nucleotides line up with TRBD2. Trimming cost V 7 bases and J 0 bases; bases outside gene matches: 4. CDR1 and CDR2 (germline): LNHDA, SQIVND (reference sequence). The CDR3 totals 15 residues. Here the CDR3 reads CASTFSGSSYNEQFF. DNA of the CDR3: TGTGCCAGTACTTTTAGCGGGAGCTCCTACAATGAGCAGTTCTTC.

The CDR3 DNA reads TGCGCCAGCAGCCCAGGTGGTCCTAACTATGGCTACACCTTC. Protein sequence: CASSPGGPNYGYTF. J is TRBJ1-2 and V is TRBV5-1, with D uncertain. The germline V gene has CDR1 SGHRS and CDR2 YFSETQ. V lost 4 bases to trimming and J lost 0 bases, with 10 bases between them. This CDR3 region has 14 residues.

The rearrangement links TRBV27 to TRBJ1-4, with 9 bases that match TRBD1. Per the germline V gene, CDR1 is MNHEY and CDR2 is SMNVEV (reference sequence). This CDR3 comprises 15 residues. V trimming: 4 bases; J trimming: 4 bases; junction bases outside the gene matches: 4. DNA for the CDR3: TGTGCCAGCAGTTACCCGGGACAGGGTAATGAAAAACTGTTTTTT. Amino acids: CASSYPGQGNEKLFF. Together with reference TRBV27 and TRBJ1-4, the CDR3 gives the full variable domain: EAQVTQNPRYLITVTGKKLTVTCSQNMNHEYMSWYRQDPGLGLRQIYYSMNVEVTDKGDVPEGYKVSRKEKRNFPLILESPSPNQTSLYFCASSYPGQGNEKLFFGSGTQLSVL.

CDR3 in amino acids: CASSVTGSKDTQYF. CDR3 sequence (DNA): TGTGCCAGCAGCGTCACAGGGTCTAAAGATACGCAGTATTTT. The chain combines TRBV9 with TRBJ2-3; possibly TRBD1 for D (6 bases). Germline V gene data show CDR1 as SGDLS and CDR2 as YYNGEE. V lost 2 bases, J lost 5 bases, and 12 bases lay in between. The CDR3 has 14 residues.

The chain carries TRBV19 and TRBJ1-5, with D unclear. Germline V gene lookup returns CDR1 LNHDA and CDR2 SQIVND (reference sequence). Trimming took 3 bases from V and 0 from J, leaving 9 bases between them. The CDR3 loop spans 15 amino acids. Here the CDR3 DNA reads TGTGCCAGTAGTATTACAGCAAATAGCAATCAGCCCCAGCATTTT. This gives the protein CASSITANSNQPQHF.

The rearrangement links TRBV5-4 to TRBJ2-7; TRBD2 aligns across 7 bases. The V and J ends lost 4 bases and 2 bases, in that order; junction bases with no gene match: 3. The CDR3 covers 13 residues. Germline V gene data show CDR1 as SGHNT and CDR2 as YYREEE (reference sequence). The CDR3, as DNA: TGTGCCAGCAGCCCACGGGGGGCCTACGAGCAGTACTTC. This sequence encodes CASSPRGAYEQYF.

The chain links TRBV5-1 to TRBJ1-4; 10 positions match TRBD1. The length of the CDR3 is 16 residues. J gave up 7 bases and V 0 bases, and 6 bases lay outside the gene matches. The germline gives CDR1 SGHRS, CDR2 YFSETQ. The CDR3 loop is CASSLGDRGRGEKLFF. The CDR3, as DNA: TGCGCCAGCAGCTTGGGAGACAGGGGGCGGGGTGAAAAACTGTTTTTT.

This chain links TRBV19 with TRBJ2-2, with a tentative D call TRBD1 (5 bases). This CDR3 comprises 14 residues. Deletions cut 4 bases from V and 3 bases from J, with 9 bases between. CDR1 is LNHDA and CDR2 is SQIVND in the germline V gene (reference sequence). For the CDR3, the DNA is TGTGCCAGTAGTAACCAGGGCTACACCGGGGAGCTGTTTTTT. Protein product: CASSNQGYTGELFF.